These 26 T cell receptor beta chains share one sample of origin, sequenced in a study of T cells in Graves' hyperthyroidism and ophthalmopathy (dated by TCRdb to about 2019). Libraries were prepared through multiplex PCR. TCRdb shows the sequencer as Illumina HiSeq 2000. TCR beta CDR3 regions were amplified from RNA transcripts. The first round of RT-PCR for the TCR CDR3 was performed with the HTBI primer set and the Qiagen OneStep RT-PCR kit. Starting from the raw public reads, TCRdb applied fastp trimming at Q25, assembled clones with MiXCR and retained in-frame beta chains. Every entry covers one CDR3 protein and lists the most common genes and DNA from its rows. In this sample the table shows over 300,000 distinct CDR3 sequences, approximately 15% of which occur a single time. The ten largest make up approximately 11% of the sample. The sequenced sample consisted of blood. The receptors here all came from a woman aged 55-69 years with Graves' hyperthyroidism.

This clonotype was detected a few times. The chain joins TRBV6-1 to TRBJ1-2; possibly TRBD1 for D (5 bases). The CDR3 extends over 13 amino acids. The V and J ends lost 3 bases and 4 bases respectively, with 9 bases between them. Germline V gene sequence: CDR1 MNHNS, CDR2 SASEGT. CDR3 bases: TGTGCCAGCAGTGAGTTTGGGGCCTATGGCTACACCTTC. Protein: CASSEFGAYGYTF.

This clonotype has a count of ten or more. The CDR3 DNA reads TGTGCCAGCAGGATAGGGGTGGGCGGGTACTACGAGCAGTACTTC. As protein: CASRIGVGGYYEQYF. The V call is TRBV6-1, the J call TRBJ2-7; D may be TRBD1 or TRBD2 (5 bases each). Germline CDR1 MNHNS, CDR2 SASEGT. This CDR3 is built from 15 residues. The V end was cut by 6 bases, the J end by 3 bases, with 18 bases between.

This clonotype was recorded at least ten times. The chain is built from TRBV5-1 and TRBJ2-2; 8 positions agree with TRBD2. In germline, CDR1 is SGHRS, CDR2 YFSETQ. The CDR3 is made up of 15 amino acids. V lost 2 bases, J lost 2 bases, and 2 bases stayed unmatched. The CDR3 DNA follows: TGCGCCAGCAGCTTAACTAGCGGAAACACCGGGGAGCTGTTTTTT. As protein: CASSLTSGNTGELFF. The full variable domain, with the rest looked up from reference TRBV5-1 and TRBJ2-2, is KAGVTQTPRYLIKTRGQQVTLSCSPISGHRSVSWYQQTPGQGLQFLFEYFSETQRNKGNFPGRFSGRQFSNSRSEMNVSTLELGDSALYLCASSLTSGNTGELFFGEGSRLTVL.

This clonotype was seen more than once but under ten times. V and J are TRBV20-1 and TRBJ2-7; 8 nucleotides align to TRBD1. Germline V gene data show CDR1 as DFQATT and CDR2 as SNEGSKA (reference sequence). J was trimmed by 0 bases and V by 6 bases; bases with no gene match: 7. The CDR3 is made up of 14 amino acids. The CDR3 nucleotides are TGCAGTGCCCAGACAGGGGCCTACTCCTACGAGCAGTACTTC. It yields the protein CSAQTGAYSYEQYF.

The sample holds many counts of this clonotype. The CDR3 nucleotides read TGCGCCAGCAGCCAAATCCGACAGCGGGAGACCCAGTACTTC. Its protein product is CASSQIRQRETQYF. V gene TRBV4-1 combines with J gene TRBJ2-5; D is tentatively TRBD1 or TRBD2 (5 bases each). Germline CDR1 and CDR2: MGHRA and YSYEKL. Trimming took 2 bases from V and 5 from J, leaving 12 bases between them. The length of the CDR3 is 14 residues.

This clonotype has a count of ten or more. Written as DNA, the CDR3 is TGTGCCAGCAGCTTAAGGGGTCAACTCACAGATACGCAGTATTTT. This sequence encodes CASSLRGQLTDTQYF. This chain joins TRBV7-3 and TRBJ2-3; D gene unclear. The length of the CDR3 is 15 residues. The germline gives CDR1 SGHTA, CDR2 FQGTGA. Trimming cost V 1 base and J 2 bases, with 10 bases left between them.

This clonotype was counted ten times or more. V gene TRBV2 combines with J gene TRBJ1-1; D unclear. Between the trimmed V and J ends, which lost 7 bases and 1 base, there was a span of 10 bases. CDR3 length equals 13 residues. In germline, CDR1 is SNHLY, CDR2 FYNNEI. The CDR3 region is CASNSWGNTEAFF. The CDR3 DNA follows: TGTGCCAGCAACTCCTGGGGGAACACTGAAGCTTTCTTT.

This clonotype occurred many times. The chain joins TRBV12-3 or TRBV12-4 to TRBJ2-1; 9 bases fit TRBD2. The CDR3 extends over 15 amino acids. The V segment lost 7 bases and the J segment 0 bases; nucleotides outside the gene matches: 4. The DNA of the CDR3 is TGTGCCAGCAACCTTAGCGGGAGCTCCTACAATGAGCAGTTCTTC. Translating it yields CASNLSGSSYNEQFF.

This clonotype was counted many times. The chain recombines TRBV28 with TRBJ2-1; unclear D gene. Germline V gene lookup returns CDR1 MDHEN and CDR2 SYDVKM. Trimming took off 0 bases at V and 2 bases at J, with 5 bases between the two ends. The CDR3 extends over 14 amino acids. CDR3 nucleotides: TGTGCCAGCAGTTTATGGGAGACCTACAATGAGCAGTTCTTC. Protein product: CASSLWETYNEQFF.

The chain carries TRBV11-3 and TRBJ2-2; 16 bases map to TRBD2. Per germline, CDR1 SGHNT and CDR2 YENEEA. The CDR3 is 19 residues long. Trimming took 1 base from V and 4 from J; bases not matched to a gene: 6. The CDR3 here is CASSLGPGLAGGATGELFF. As DNA, the CDR3 is TGTGCCAGCAGCTTAGGCCCGGGACTAGCGGGAGGGGCCACCGGGGAGCTGTTTTTT.

This clonotype was found many times. The chain links TRBV6-1 to TRBJ1-1, with no clear D. The length of the CDR3 is 13 residues. CDR1 is MNHNS and CDR2 is SASEGT in the germline V gene. The germline V and J ends were trimmed by 1 base and 4 bases, with 7 bases remaining between them. The CDR3 protein is CASSEGQVTEAFF. The DNA of the CDR3 is TGTGCCAGCAGTGAAGGGCAGGTCACTGAAGCTTTCTTT.

Many counts were recorded for this clonotype. The chain couples TRBV20-1 to TRBJ1-1, with 7 positions matching TRBD1. The germline gives CDR1 DFQATT, CDR2 SNEGSKA (reference sequence). Germline trimming cut 5 bases from V and 5 bases from J; bases unmatched to any gene: 11. CDR3 length: 14 amino acids. The CDR3 sequence: CSAPQQGIRTEAFF. The DNA of the CDR3 is TGCAGTGCTCCCCAACAGGGGATTAGGACTGAAGCTTTCTTT.

This clonotype was counted ten times or more. The rearrangement uses TRBV11-2 and TRBJ2-7; perhaps TRBD1 as D (5 bases). V was pared by 0 bases and J by 0 bases, with 15 bases between. The CDR3 extends over 17 amino acids. Looked up from germline, CDR1 is SGHAT and CDR2 is FQNNGV. The CDR3 sequence is CASSLDRTTYYSYEQYF. The CDR3, as DNA: TGTGCCAGCAGCTTAGATAGGACAACGTACTACTCCTACGAGCAGTACTTC.

This clonotype came up many times. The J gene is TRBJ2-2, the V gene TRBV11-3, with a tentative D call TRBD1 (6 bases). The ends were cut back, 3 bases at V and 5 bases at J, with 25 bases in the middle. The CDR3 spans 19 residues. Germline V CDR1 and CDR2: SGHNT, YENEEA. CDR3 nucleotide sequence: TGTGCCAGCAGCTTCTACGGTCAGTGGGGGCGCAGATATACCGGGGAGCTGTTTTTT. Its protein product is CASSFYGQWGRRYTGELFF.

This clonotype was seen ten or more times. The chain is built from TRBV28 and TRBJ1-1, with D hard to call. Germline assignment: CDR1 MDHEN and CDR2 SYDVKM. The CDR3 extends over 15 amino acids. V lost 5 bases and J 1 base, leaving 14 bases between the germline ends. The CDR3 loop reads CASSVLSGENTEAFF. The CDR3 DNA reads TGTGCCAGCAGTGTCCTGAGCGGGGAGAACACTGAAGCTTTCTTT.

This clonotype was detected many times. The CDR3 spells CASSSPAAGTGELFF. The CDR3 nucleotides are TGTGCCAGCAGTTCTCCGGCAGCCGGCACCGGGGAGCTGTTTTTT. The V gene is TRBV27, the J gene TRBJ2-2; no reliable D call. The germline V and J ends were trimmed by 4 bases and 4 bases, with 13 bases remaining between them. Germline CDR1 MNHEY, CDR2 SMNVEV (reference sequence). This CDR3 has 15 residues.

This clonotype was seen a few times. A much more abundant neighbour one base away suggests this may be a read error. V usage is TRBV12-5 and J usage is TRBJ2-1, with TRBD2 as a possible D gene (5 bases). Germline V gives CDR1 LGHNT, CDR2 FRNRAP. V shed 3 bases and J shed 10 bases, with 19 bases lying between them. The CDR3 runs 15 residues. The chain's CDR3 is CASGFGSQAEEEQFF. In nucleotides, the CDR3 is TGTGCTAGTGGTTTTGGGTCCCAAGCGGAAGAGGAGCAGTTCTTC.

The chain joins TRBV12-3 or TRBV12-4 to TRBJ2-2; a weak D match, TRBD2 (6 bases). The CDR3 is 12 amino acids. V was cut by 5 bases and J by 8 bases, with 9 bases left in between. In nucleotides, the CDR3 is TGTGCCAGCAGTATGGGAGGTGGGGAGCTGTTTTTT. Translating gives CASSMGGGELFF.

The chain carries TRBV7-3 and TRBJ2-1; D remains ambiguous. CDR3 length: 14 residues. From germline, CDR1 is SGHTA and CDR2 FQGTGA. The V end lost 0 bases, the J end lost 5 bases, and 8 bases lay between the germline ends. Here the CDR3 reads CASSLTSRDNEQFF. The CDR3 DNA follows: TGTGCCAGCAGCTTAACTTCTAGAGACAATGAGCAGTTCTTC.

This clonotype was picked up many times. The chain recombines TRBV6-1 with TRBJ1-1; 7 nucleotides agree with TRBD1. Trimming removed 3 bases from V and 4 bases from J; junction bases left unmatched: 8. CDR1 is MNHNS and CDR2 is SASEGT in the germline V gene. The CDR3 spans 15 residues. This CDR3 reads CASSERRDRGTEAFF. CDR3 DNA sequence: TGTGCCAGCAGTGAGAGACGGGACAGAGGCACTGAAGCTTTCTTT.

This clonotype was found a few times. The V call is TRBV6-1, the J call TRBJ1-2; no definite D call. This CDR3 is 16 amino acids long. The V and J ends lost 2 bases and 3 bases respectively, with 16 bases between them. Germline V lookup: CDR1 MNHNS, CDR2 SASEGT. The CDR3, as DNA: TGTGCCAGCAGTGAATACCTCGGCGGGCGCTACTATGGCTACACCTTC. Residues: CASSEYLGGRYYGYTF.

There are a few counts of this clonotype. This chain connects TRBV12-5 to TRBJ2-6, with unresolved D. Germline V lookup: CDR1 LGHNT, CDR2 FRNRAP. V was shortened by 2 bases and J by 0 bases, with 5 bases between the two germline ends. This CDR3 is built from 15 residues. Written as DNA, the CDR3 is TGTGCTAGTGGTTTGCAGATCTCTGGGGCCAACGTCCTGACTTTC. This encodes CASGLQISGANVLTF.

The chain joins TRBV18 to TRBJ2-7, with TRBD2 identical over 10 bases. The V and J ends lost 2 bases and 7 bases, in that order; junction bases with no gene match: 11. Germline V CDR1 and CDR2: KGHSH, LQKENI. The CDR3 covers 16 residues. CDR3 region: CASSPIELAGTGEQYF. The DNA for the CDR3 is TGTGCCAGCTCACCAATAGAACTAGCGGGAACGGGTGAGCAGTACTTC.

This clonotype was counted ten times or more. The CDR3 sequence is CASSNGNTIYF. The DNA for the CDR3 is TGTGCCAGCTCCAACGGAAACACCATATATTTT. This sequence joins TRBV18 and TRBJ1-3; unclear D gene. The CDR3 is 11 amino acids. V lost 6 bases to trimming and J lost 4 bases, with 4 bases between them. Germline V CDR1 and CDR2: KGHSH, LQKENI.

This clonotype was counted many times. This rearrangement joins TRBV10-3 to TRBJ2-1; D remains unclear. The CDR3 runs 11 residues. V dropped 2 bases and J dropped 8 bases, with 4 bases sitting between them. CDR1 ENHRY and CDR2 SYGVKD come from the germline V gene. DNA of the CDR3: TGTGCCATCAGTGAGATGTATGAGCAGTTCTTC. This gives the protein CAISEMYEQFF.

This clonotype came up a few times. The rearrangement links TRBV24-1 to TRBJ2-7, with 7 bases identical to TRBD1. This CDR3 spans 16 amino acids. Germline CDR1 is KGHDR and CDR2 is SFDVKD. V gave up 3 bases and J gave up 2 bases; unmatched junction bases: 9. The CDR3 nucleotides are TGTGCCACCAGTGATCCGAAGATAGGACAGGCCTACGAGCAGTACTTC. It specifies CATSDPKIGQAYEQYF.